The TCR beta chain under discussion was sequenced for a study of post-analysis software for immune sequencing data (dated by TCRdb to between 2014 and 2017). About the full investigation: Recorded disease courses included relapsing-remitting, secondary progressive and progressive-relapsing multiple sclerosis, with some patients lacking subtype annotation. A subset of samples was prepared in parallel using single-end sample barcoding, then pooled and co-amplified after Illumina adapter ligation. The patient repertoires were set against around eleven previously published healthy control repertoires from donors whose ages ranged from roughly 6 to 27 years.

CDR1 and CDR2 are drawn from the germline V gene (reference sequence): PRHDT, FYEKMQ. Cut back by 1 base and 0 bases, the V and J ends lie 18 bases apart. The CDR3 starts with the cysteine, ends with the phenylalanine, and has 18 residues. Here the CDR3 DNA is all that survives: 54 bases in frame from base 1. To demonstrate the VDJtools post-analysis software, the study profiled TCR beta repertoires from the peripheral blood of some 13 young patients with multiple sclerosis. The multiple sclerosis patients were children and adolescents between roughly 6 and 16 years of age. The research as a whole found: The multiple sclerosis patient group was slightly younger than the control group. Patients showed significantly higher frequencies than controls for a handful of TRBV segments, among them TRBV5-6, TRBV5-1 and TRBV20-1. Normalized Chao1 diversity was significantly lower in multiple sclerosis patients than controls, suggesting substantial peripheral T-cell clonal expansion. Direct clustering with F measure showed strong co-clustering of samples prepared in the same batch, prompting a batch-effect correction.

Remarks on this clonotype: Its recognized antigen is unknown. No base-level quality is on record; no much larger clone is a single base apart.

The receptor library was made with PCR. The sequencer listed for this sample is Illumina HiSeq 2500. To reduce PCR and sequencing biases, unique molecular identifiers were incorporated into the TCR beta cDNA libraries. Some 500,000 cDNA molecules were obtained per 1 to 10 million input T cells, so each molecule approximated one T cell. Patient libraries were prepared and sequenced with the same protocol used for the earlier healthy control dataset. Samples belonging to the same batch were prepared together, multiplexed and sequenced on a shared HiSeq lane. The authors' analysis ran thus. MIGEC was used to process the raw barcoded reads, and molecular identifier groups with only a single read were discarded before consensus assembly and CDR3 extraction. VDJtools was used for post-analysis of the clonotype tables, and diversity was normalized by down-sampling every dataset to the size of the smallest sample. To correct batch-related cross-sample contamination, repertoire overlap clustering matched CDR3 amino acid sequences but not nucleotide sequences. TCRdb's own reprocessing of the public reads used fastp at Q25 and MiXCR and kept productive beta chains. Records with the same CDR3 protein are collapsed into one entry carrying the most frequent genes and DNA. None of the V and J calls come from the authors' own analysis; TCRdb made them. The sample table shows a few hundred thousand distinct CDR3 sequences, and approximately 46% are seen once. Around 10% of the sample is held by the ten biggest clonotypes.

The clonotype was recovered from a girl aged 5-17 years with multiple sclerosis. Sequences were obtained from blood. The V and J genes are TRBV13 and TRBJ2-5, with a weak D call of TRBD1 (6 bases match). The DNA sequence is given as TGTGCCAGCAGCTTAGTATCTTGGGGGCTCGTGTACCAAGAGACCCAGTACTTC. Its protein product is CASSLVSWGLVYQETQYF.